These 22 T cell receptor beta chains were all obtained from the same sample, sequenced in a study of T cells in women clearing cervical HPV infection. Profiling relied on immunoSEQ multiplex PCR, and the TCRdb table lists in-frame clones only, not all of them. Its table lists about 34,000 clones. Sequences were obtained from blood buffy coat. These receptors all stem from a woman aged 18-70 years with a cervical HPV16 infection that either progressed to CIN3+ or cleared (not recorded which).

Remarks on this clone: The CDR3 goes on 3 residues after the read ends, and that part is filled in from the germline J gene. The chain employs TRBV2 and TRBJ2-1, with 10 positions matching TRBD2. Trimming took 7 bases from V and 6 from J; bases not matched to a gene: 12. From germline, CDR1 is SNHLY and CDR2 FYNNEI. The CDR3 loop spans 16 amino acids. This CDR3 reads CASIWELAGLTNEQFF. Incomplete CDR3 DNA: TGTGCCAGCATATGGGAACTAGCGGGGTTAACCAATGAG.

Worth noting for this clone: The missing CDR3 end, 3 residues past where the read stops, is filled in from the germline J gene. This chain links TRBV18 with TRBJ1-2, with D possibly being TRBD1 (5 bases). The CDR3 consists of 14 residues. Per the germline V gene, CDR1 is KGHSH and CDR2 is LQKENI. CDR3: CASSLGEVTYDYTF. The DNA read from the CDR3 is TGTGCCAGCTCACTAGGGGAGGTGACCTACGAC.

A note on this clone: The read stops 3 residues short of the end of the CDR3; the missing end is completed from the germline J gene. The chain has TRBV29-1 and TRBJ1-2; TRBD1 aligns across 10 bases. This CDR3 has 13 residues. Germline-derived CDR1 and CDR2 are SQVTM and ANQGSEA. Unmatched junction bases numbered 7, after V lost 7 bases and J lost 5 bases. The CDR3 DNA, read in part, is TGCAGCGGCCTGACAGGGGGCTTATATGGC. Translated: CSGLTGGLYG. The whole CDR3 sequence reads CSGLTGGLYGYTF. Using reference TRBV29-1 and TRBJ1-2 for the parts outside the CDR3, the full variable domain is SAVISQKPSRDICQRGTSLTIQCQVDSQVTMMFWYRQQPGQSLTLIATANQGSEATYESGFVIDKFPISRPNLTFSTLTVSNMSPEDSSIYLCSGLTGGLYGYTFGSGTRLTVV.

As concerns this clone: The DNA ends 3 residues before the CDR3 does, and the rest of the CDR3 is filled in from the germline J gene. The chain carries TRBV10-2 and TRBJ2-1, with 11 bases that match TRBD2. Germline loops: CDR1 WSHSY, CDR2 SAAADI. The CDR3 runs to 20 residues. Trimming took 3 bases from V and 0 from J; bases not matched to a gene: 13. The part of the CDR3 DNA that was read is TGCGCCAGCAGTGACCCTCTAGCTAGCGGGGGGATTAGCTCCTACAATGAG. Translated, it gives CASSDPLASGGISSYNE. The full-length CDR3 reads as CASSDPLASGGISSYNEQFF.

A word on this clone: From the germline J gene comes the end of the CDR3, since the read stops 3 residues before it. V usage is TRBV6-1 and J usage is TRBJ2-5, with a possible D match to TRBD1 (5 bases). This CDR3 is built from 13 residues. Per the germline V gene, CDR1 is MNHNS and CDR2 is SASEGT. V lost 2 bases and J lost 7, with 11 bases in between. The CDR3 reads CASSEQGVGTQYF. The sequenced part of the CDR3 DNA is TGTGCCAGCAGTGAACAAGGGGTAGGGACC.

A note on this clone: The read halts 3 residues ahead of the CDR3 end, with the missing end drawn from the germline J gene. This chain uses TRBV6-1 with TRBJ1-4, with D possibly being TRBD1 (6 bases). In germline, CDR1 is MNHNS, CDR2 SASEGT. CDR3 size: 19 residues. Here the CDR3 reads CASSEAWDKFSSYNSPLFF. CDR3 DNA, as far as it was read: TGTGCCAGCAGTGAAGCATGGGACAAGTTCAGCTCCTATAATTCACCA.

To note about this clone: The read comes to an end 3 residues before the CDR3 does, leaving the germline J gene to fill in the end. The chain links TRBV2 to TRBJ1-1; D is perhaps TRBD1 (5 bases). The CDR3 has 14 residues. The germline V gene has CDR1 SNHLY and CDR2 FYNNEI. The CDR3 sequence: CASRGTRGRGTAFF. CDR3 DNA, as far as it was read: TGTGCCAGCAGGGGTACACGGGGGAGAGGGACC.

Details on this clone: The read terminates 3 residues before the CDR3 end, so the remaining end is supplied by the germline J gene. The chain has TRBV2 and TRBJ2-7; TRBD1 matches at 10 bases. The V gene's germline CDR1 is SNHLY and CDR2 FYNNEI. The CDR3 sequence is 13 residues long. Trimming took 4 bases from V and 6 from J; bases not matched to a gene: 3. The CDR3 protein is CASSGQGAAEQYF. CDR3 DNA (partial): TGTGCCAGCAGTGGACAGGGGGCAGCCGAG.

To note about this clone: The read ends 3 residues early relative to the CDR3; the germline J gene fills the gap. The chain couples TRBV5-6 to TRBJ1-2, with unresolved D. The CDR3 has 14 amino acids. Per the germline V gene, CDR1 is SGHDT and CDR2 is YYEEEE. The covered CDR3 bases are TGTGCCAGCAGCTTTAACCGTTTGGCGGAAACC. This sequence encodes CASSFNRLAET. The complete CDR3 reads CASSFNRLAETYTF.

As concerns this clone: The read terminates 3 residues ahead of where the CDR3 ends, so the germline J gene completes it. This chain links TRBV18 with TRBJ1-2; D perhaps matches TRBD1 (5 bases). Germline V lookup: CDR1 KGHSH, CDR2 LQKENI. This CDR3 is built from 16 residues. CDR3 in amino acids: CASSPRLAGDYNDYTF. Incomplete CDR3 DNA: TGTGCCAGCTCACCCCGACTAGCGGGGGACTACAATGAC. Filled out from reference TRBV18 and TRBJ1-2, the complete variable domain reads NAGVMQNPRHLVRRRGQEARLRCSPMKGHSHVYWYRQLPEEGLKFMVYLQKENIIDESGMPKERFSAEFPKEGPSILRIQQVVRGDSAAYFCASSPRLAGDYNDYTFGSGTRLTVV.

A word on this clone: The CDR3 end falls 3 residues outside the read, so it is completed with the germline J gene. The chain carries TRBV5-1 and TRBJ2-5, with 7 bases lining up with TRBD2. V lost 4 bases and J lost 2; bases outside the gene matches: 5. The CDR3 runs to 14 residues. Germline lookup yields CDR1 SGHRS and CDR2 YFSETQ. The DNA read from the CDR3 is TGCGCCAGCAGCCGCGGGGGATATCAAGAGACC. Its translation: CASSRGGYQET. The full CDR3 protein is CASSRGGYQETQYF.

For this clone: The sequence runs out 3 residues before the end of the CDR3; the remainder is reconstructed from the germline J gene. The gene calls are TRBV2 and TRBJ1-1; D gene ambiguous. The V end lost 6 bases, the J end lost 0 bases, and 8 bases lay between the germline ends. The germline V gene has CDR1 SNHLY and CDR2 FYNNEI. This CDR3 has 13 amino acids. Partial CDR3 DNA: TGTGCCAGCAGCTGGCAGATGAACACTGAA. Its protein is CASSWQMNTE. The entire CDR3 is CASSWQMNTEAFF.

Note on this clone: The read comes to an end 3 residues before the CDR3 does, leaving the germline J gene to fill in the end. The rearrangement joins TRBV29-1 to TRBJ1-2, with 10 bases that match TRBD1. The germline gives CDR1 SQVTM, CDR2 ANQGSEA. This CDR3 is 14 amino acids long. Here the CDR3 reads CSVCGTGETYDYTF. The sequenced part of the CDR3 DNA is TGCAGCGTATGCGGGACAGGGGAAACCTACGAC. The full variable domain, its missing parts supplied by reference TRBV29-1 and TRBJ1-2, is SAVISQKPSRDICQRGTSLTIQCQVDSQVTMMFWYRQQPGQSLTLIATANQGSEATYESGFVIDKFPISRPNLTFSTLTVSNMSPEDSSIYLCSVCGTGETYDYTFGSGTRLTVV.

A word on this clone: From the germline J gene comes the end of the CDR3, since the read stops 3 residues before it. The V call is TRBV10-3, the J call TRBJ1-2; TRBD1 matches 7 bases. The germline V gene encodes CDR1 ENHRY and CDR2 SYGVKD. The CDR3 has 11 residues. This CDR3 is CATQGGGGYTF. CDR3 bases read: TGTGCCACGCAGGGGGGCGGAGGC.

The CDR3 sequence: CASSPQGLYQETQYF. CDR3 bases read: TGTGCCAGCAGCCCCCAGGGCCTGTACCAAGAGACC. The gene calls are TRBV7-2 and TRBJ2-5; D is possibly TRBD1 (5 bases). The sequence runs out 3 residues before the end of the CDR3; the remainder is reconstructed from the germline J gene. The CDR3 length is 15 residues. With 5 bases removed from V and 0 bases from J, the gap between germline ends came to 13 bases. Germline V gene sequence: CDR1 SGHTA, CDR2 FQGNSA.

CDR3 region: CSARDSRTGAEQYF. The sequenced part of the CDR3 DNA is TGCAGTGCTAGAGATAGCCGGACAGGGGCCGAG. The chain links TRBV20-1 to TRBJ2-7; TRBD1 matches 9 bases. The CDR3 end falls 3 residues outside the read, so it is completed with the germline J gene. The CDR3 covers 14 residues. Looked up from germline, CDR1 is DFQATT and CDR2 is SNEGSKA (reference sequence). V was clipped by 0 bases and J by 6 bases; unmatched bases: 6.

About this clone: Germline and junction disagree at one end, which may indicate a read error. The read is 3 residues too short to cover the CDR3 end, so that end is filled in from the germline J gene. The chain is built from TRBV20-1 and TRBJ2-7, with a tentative D call TRBD2 (5 bases). The length of the CDR3 is 13 residues. Germline V gene sequence: CDR1 DFQATT, CDR2 SNEGSKA (reference sequence). The sequenced CDR3 bases are TGCAGAGCTAGAGAGAGGGTGAGGTACGAG. Protein: CRARERVRYE. The whole CDR3 reads CRARERVRYEQYF.

As for this clone: One junction end disagrees with the germline gene, perhaps due to a read error. The CDR3 goes on 3 residues after the read ends, and that part is filled in from the germline J gene. The genes are TRBV6-1 and TRBJ1-2; no definite D call. The CDR3 spans 12 residues. Per germline, CDR1 MNHNS and CDR2 SASEGT. The CDR3 bases that were read are TGTGCCAGCAGGGAAGGGCCCAATAAC. This codes for CASREGPNN. From start to end, the CDR3 is CASREGPNNYTF.

Notes on this clone: The CDR3 end falls 3 residues outside the read, so it is completed with the germline J gene. This rearrangement joins TRBV30 to TRBJ2-3, with D unresolved. The CDR3 runs to 11 residues. Germline CDR1 is GTSNPN and CDR2 is SVGIG (reference sequence). CDR3 region: CAWSVYGPQYF. CDR3 bases read: TGTGCCTGGAGTGTTTATGGGCCG.

Of note for this clone: The read ends 3 residues shy of where the CDR3 ends; the end is completed using the germline J gene. The rearrangement joins TRBV15 to TRBJ2-3; D is uncertain. Germline V gene lookup returns CDR1 LNHNV and CDR2 YYDKDF (reference sequence). Between the trimmed V and J ends, which lost 2 bases and 2 bases, there was a span of 14 bases. The CDR3 spans 16 residues. Here the CDR3 reads CATSRLHYRNTDTQYF. The covered CDR3 bases are TGTGCCACCAGCAGACTTCATTACAGAAACACAGATACG.

To note about this clone: The read is 3 residues too short to cover the CDR3 end, so that end is filled in from the germline J gene. This chain links TRBV5-1 with TRBJ2-5; perhaps TRBD1 as D (5 bases). Germline CDR1 is SGHRS and CDR2 is YFSETQ. V was trimmed by 5 bases and J by 5 bases, leaving 13 bases between them. This CDR3 has 13 residues. Incomplete CDR3 DNA: TGCGCCAGCAGAAAGGGGTCCGGGGAGACC. As protein: CASRKGSGET. The full CDR3 reads CASRKGSGETQYF.

The CDR3: CSARGQGAFNNSPLFF. The CDR3 DNA, read in part, is TGCAGTGCTAGGGGACAGGGGGCGTTCAATAATTCACCG. The V and J genes are TRBV20-1 and TRBJ2-2; TRBD1 agrees at 12 bases. The CDR3 end is not reached by the read, which stops 3 residues before it; the germline J gene fills it in. CDR1 is DFQATT and CDR2 is SNEGSKA in the germline V gene (reference sequence). The CDR3 consists of 16 residues.